One sample yielded the 29 T cell receptor beta chains listed below, sequenced in a study of breast tumors, draining lymph nodes, adjacent tissues. TCRdb re-called the multiplex PCR reads through MiXCR, storing one row per CDR3 protein. There are 50,000 to 65,000 distinct CDR3 sequences in the sample; approximately 45% occur only once, and about 10% lies in the top ten. What was sequenced was breast tumor tissue. The origin of the receptors is a female donor with breast cancer. Some clones in this sample may be carry-over from other donors' samples.

The sample holds a few counts of this clonotype. The rearrangement uses TRBV7-2 and TRBJ1-6, with TRBD1 identical over 8 bases. V lost 5 bases and J lost 8; bases outside the gene matches: 14. Germline V CDR1 and CDR2: SGHTA, FQGNSA. CDR3 size: 17 residues. The CDR3, as DNA: TGTGCCAGCAGCAGACAAGTAGGGACAGGTTCGGATTCACCCCTCCACTTT. This gives the protein CASSRQVGTGSDSPLHF.

Remarks on this clonotype: This may come from a read error, since a much larger clone is one base off. The chain employs TRBV7-9 and TRBJ1-1, with D possibly TRBD1 on 6 matching bases. V was shortened by 4 bases and J by 1 base, with 10 bases between the two germline ends. The V gene's germline CDR1 is SEHNR and CDR2 FQNEAQ (reference sequence). The CDR3 is 14 amino acids. The CDR3 here is CASSSQDRNTEAFF. The CDR3 DNA reads TGTGCCAGCAGCTCCCAGGACAGGAACACTGAAGCTTTCTTT.

This clonotype came up many times. This may be a read error, as it is one base from a much larger clone. The rearrangement joins TRBV11-1 to TRBJ2-1; D is possibly TRBD2 (5 bases). Per the germline V gene, CDR1 is SGHAT and CDR2 is FQDESV (reference sequence). The CDR3 is 11 residues long. CDR3 protein: CASSPLREPFF. CDR3 DNA: TGTGCCAGCAGCCCCTTAAGGGAGCCGTTCTTC.

With respect to this clonotype: A much more abundant neighbour one base away suggests this may be a read error. Lacking the conserved final phenylalanine or tryptophan, this CDR3 likely reflects a read error. The limits of the CDR3 on the DNA are not certain, so only TCRdb's listed CDR3 is given. The chain employs TRBV9 and TRBJ2-7; the table's D call TRBD2 went unverified against the DNA. Germline assignment: CDR1 SGDLS and CDR2 YYNGEE. Both ends counted, the CDR3 spans 14 residues. The CDR3 protein is CASSPGLSSYEQSL.

This clonotype was counted at least ten times. The chain is built from TRBV3-1 and TRBJ2-1; D gene ambiguous. The V end was cut by 1 base, the J end by 9 bases, with 7 bases between. The CDR3 is 12 residues long. Germline values: CDR1 LGHDT, CDR2 YNNKEL (reference sequence). CDR3 nucleotides: TGTGCCAGCAGCCAAGCTTCCGGTGAGCAGTTCTTC. Its translation: CASSQASGEQFF.

This clonotype was recorded at least ten times. The chain combines TRBV6-6 with TRBJ2-7; 8 bases fit TRBD2. The CDR3 has 15 residues. Per germline, CDR1 MNHNY and CDR2 SVGAGI (reference sequence). J gave up 3 bases and V 6 bases, and 10 bases lay outside the gene matches. CDR3 DNA: TGTGCCAGCAGCCCCGGGACTAGTGAGGTCTACGAGCAGTACTTC. Its translation: CASSPGTSEVYEQYF.

The chain uses TRBV19 and TRBJ1-5; D not resolved. CDR1 and CDR2 from the germline V gene are LNHDA and SQIVND (reference sequence). Trimming took off 4 bases at V and 9 bases at J, with 10 bases between the two ends. This CDR3 spans 12 amino acids. CDR3 amino acids: CASSTPQMPQHF. For the CDR3, the DNA is TGTGCCAGTAGTACCCCCCAAATGCCCCAGCATTTT. The full variable domain, rest sourced from reference TRBV19 and TRBJ1-5, is DGGITQSPKYLFRKEGQNVTLSCEQNLNHDAMYWYRQDPGQGLRLIYYSQIVNDFQKGDIAEGYSVSREKKESFPLTVTSAQKNPTAFYLCASSTPQMPQHFGDGTRLSIL.

The V and J genes are TRBV2 and TRBJ1-1, with no clear D. The CDR3 has 14 residues. Germline loops: CDR1 SNHLY, CDR2 FYNNEI. Trimming took off 3 bases at V and 1 base at J, with 9 bases between the two ends. CDR3 sequence: CASSEGSGNTEAFF. CDR3 nucleotides: TGTGCCAGCAGTGAGGGTTCGGGGAACACTGAAGCTTTCTTT.

Comments on this clonotype: Likely a read error: the CDR3 ends without its conserved phenylalanine or tryptophan. The limits of the CDR3 on the DNA are not certain, so only TCRdb's listed CDR3 is given. The V call is TRBV20-1, the J call TRBJ2-1; TRBD2 is the table's D call and was not checked against the DNA. In germline, CDR1 is DFQATT, CDR2 SNEGSKA (reference sequence). The CDR3 sequence runs 23 residues, both termini included. The chain's CDR3 is CSARPAGGGTEVKSCLVGDGRLL.

There are a few counts of this clonotype. A much larger clone differs by one base, so this may be a read error. The chain joins TRBV25-1 to TRBJ2-5, with no clear D. The CDR3 sequence is 14 residues long. Germline V gene sequence: CDR1 MGHDK, CDR2 SYGVNS. Deletions cut 2 bases from V and 5 bases from J, with 12 bases between. The CDR3 sequence is CASSEHLGYETQYF. DNA of the CDR3: TGTGCCAGCAGTGAACACCTGGGATACGAGACCCAGTACTTC.

This clonotype was detected only once. J is TRBJ1-4 and V is TRBV11-1; D remains unclear. Between the trimmed V and J ends, which lost 5 bases and 0 bases, there was a span of 16 bases. Germline V gives CDR1 SGHAT, CDR2 FQDESV (reference sequence). CDR3 size: 17 residues. The CDR3 loop is CASSQYNEQSTNEKLFF. In DNA form, the CDR3 reads TGTGCCAGCAGCCAATACAATGAGCAGTCAACTAATGAAAAACTGTTTTTT.

The chain links TRBV29-1 to TRBJ2-1; TRBD2 agrees at 12 bases. The germline V gene has CDR1 SQVTM and CDR2 ANQGSEA. The length of the CDR3 is 16 residues. V dropped 5 bases and J dropped 2; count of bases not matched to a gene: 7. CDR3 loop: CSVPLSSGRAYNEQFF. The CDR3 DNA is TGCAGCGTTCCTCTTTCTAGCGGGAGGGCCTACAATGAGCAGTTCTTC.

About this clonotype itself: Because the CDR3's place on the DNA is in doubt, the DNA is left out and the CDR3 is given as listed by TCRdb. The chain uses TRBV24-1 and TRBJ1-2; whether TRBD1, the table's D call, matches the DNA was not checked. The CDR3 length equals 20 residues, ends included. Germline-derived CDR1 and CDR2 are KGHDR and SFDVKD. CDR3 sequence reads: CATSDPYNEQFFGPGTRLTF.

This clonotype was seen ten or more times. This chain uses TRBV12-3 or TRBV12-4 with TRBJ2-6, with 10 bases identical to TRBD1. Germline trimming cut 3 bases from V and 4 bases from J; bases unmatched to any gene: 6. The CDR3 runs to 17 residues. The CDR3 spells CASSFDRGLGGANVLTF. The DNA for the CDR3 is TGTGCCAGCAGTTTCGACAGGGGGCTGGGGGGGGCCAACGTCCTGACTTTC.

Points on this clonotype: At one boundary the junction diverges from the germline segment, which might be a read error. The chain couples TRBV20-1 to TRBJ2-2; maybe TRBD2 (6 bases). The CDR3 extends over 12 amino acids. The germline gives CDR1 DFQATT, CDR2 SNEGSKA (reference sequence). This CDR3 is CSARPLAGGLFF. CDR3 sequence (DNA): TGCAGTGCTAGACCCCTGGCCGGGGGGCTGTTTTTT.

Many counts were recorded for this clonotype. This sequence joins TRBV3-2 and TRBJ1-5; the D call in the table, TRBD1, was not verified against the DNA. TRBV3-2 is tagged as a pseudogene. CDR3 size: 14 residues. CDR3 amino acids: CASSQSSRGEPQHF. CDR3 DNA sequence: TGTGCCAGCAGCCAAAGCAGCAGGGGAGAACCCCAGCATTTT.

This clonotype was found many times. It may be a read error: a sequence one base away is much more abundant. The chain combines TRBV20-1 with TRBJ2-7; 8 bases align to TRBD2. CDR3 length: 17 residues. V trimming: 4 bases; J trimming: 0 bases; junction bases outside the gene matches: 14. Germline V gene data show CDR1 as DFQATT and CDR2 as SNEGSKA (reference sequence). CDR3 region: CSATLPSAGAGSYEQYF. In DNA, the CDR3 is TGCAGTGCTACCCTACCTTCAGCGGGAGCTGGCTCCTACGAGCAGTACTTC.

This clonotype appeared many times. V gene TRBV2 combines with J gene TRBJ1-5; D uncertain. V was shortened by 8 bases and J by 3 bases, with 5 bases between the two germline ends. The CDR3 sequence is 11 residues long. Germline V gene sequence: CDR1 SNHLY, CDR2 FYNNEI. CDR3 protein: CASGNNQPQHF. Here the CDR3 DNA reads TGTGCCAGCGGCAACAATCAGCCCCAGCATTTT.

The chain uses TRBV3-1 and TRBJ1-4; no definite D call. V was cut by 1 base and J by 8 bases, with 14 bases left in between. This CDR3 spans 15 amino acids. CDR1 is LGHDT and CDR2 is YNNKEL in the germline V gene (reference sequence). The CDR3 reads CASSQGLAAGEKLFF. The DNA of the CDR3 is TGTGCCAGCAGCCAAGGACTAGCGGCCGGGGAAAAACTGTTTTTT.

This clonotype was detected many times. This chain uses TRBV5-1 with TRBJ2-1; 9 bases map to TRBD2. Per germline, CDR1 SGHRS and CDR2 YFSETQ. With 0 bases clipped from V and 4 bases from J, the junction kept 8 bases outside the gene matches. The CDR3 loop spans 17 amino acids. In nucleotides, the CDR3 is TGCGCCAGCAGCTTGGAAGCGTTGACTAGCGGATACAATGAGCAGTTCTTC. Its protein product is CASSLEALTSGYNEQFF.

Turning to this clonotype: An end of the junction does not agree with germline; a read error may underlie this. V and J are TRBV24-1 and TRBJ2-1; D may be TRBD2 (5 bases). CDR3 size: 15 residues. Germline lookup yields CDR1 KGHDR and CDR2 SFDVKD. The CDR3 loop is CATSDLSGKYNGQFF. The CDR3 bases are TGTGCCACCAGTGATCTATCCGGGAAGTACAATGGGCAGTTCTTC.

This clonotype has a count of ten or more. The chain recombines TRBV3-1 with TRBJ2-5, with TRBD1 matching over 8 bases. The CDR3 loop spans 15 amino acids. V gave up 1 base and J gave up 5 bases; unmatched junction bases: 6. The germline V gene encodes CDR1 LGHDT and CDR2 YNNKEL (reference sequence). CDR3 sequence reads: CASSQVRGRGETQYF. The CDR3 nucleotides read TGTGCCAGCAGCCAAGTCAGGGGGCGCGGGGAGACCCAGTACTTC.

This clonotype occurred once. The chain combines TRBV5-1 with TRBJ2-6; a possible D gene is TRBD1 (6 bases). From germline, CDR1 is SGHRS and CDR2 YFSETQ. The CDR3 sequence is 16 residues long. The V end was cut by 2 bases, the J end by 6 bases, with 15 bases between. This CDR3 is CASSLHTRGTANVLTF. Written as DNA, the CDR3 is TGCGCCAGCAGCTTACACACCAGGGGAACGGCCAACGTCCTGACTTTC.

In this sample, this clonotype turned up many times. The chain links TRBV10-3 to TRBJ1-2; D unclear. Germline-derived CDR1 and CDR2 are ENHRY and SYGVKD. The CDR3 totals 11 residues. Trimming took off 8 bases at V and 6 bases at J, with 10 bases between the two ends. CDR3 coding DNA: TGTGCCATCCCTGGGTTCGATGGCTACACCTTC. Its protein is CAIPGFDGYTF.

To note about this clonotype: Since a much larger clone is just one base distant, this may be a read error. The genes are TRBV18 and TRBJ2-7, with D possibly matching TRBD1 (6 bases). CDR1 KGHSH and CDR2 LQKENI come from the germline V gene. The V end lost 5 bases, the J end lost 8 bases, and 19 bases lay between the germline ends. There are 14 residues in the CDR3. CDR3 sequence: CASSLEQGSHKQYF. CDR3 in DNA: TGTGCCAGCTCATTAGAGCAGGGGAGCCACAAGCAGTACTTC.

A remark on this clonotype: The junction and the germline gene differ at one end; a read error may be behind it. CDR3 in amino acids: CARRRGGRANEQFF. As DNA, the CDR3 is TGTGCCCGCAGGAGGGGCGGGAGGGCCAATGAGCAGTTCTTC. The chain uses TRBV11-2 and TRBJ2-1; 9 bases agree with TRBD2. CDR1 SGHAT and CDR2 FQNNGV come from the germline V gene. This CDR3 comprises 14 residues.

The chain employs TRBV25-1 and TRBJ1-4; 7 nucleotides line up with TRBD1. J was trimmed by 4 bases and V by 5 bases; bases with no gene match: 7. Germline V CDR1 and CDR2: MGHDK, SYGVNS. The CDR3 consists of 15 residues. The CDR3 bases are TGTGCCAGCAGTTTGGAGGGGGCGGGTAATGAAAAACTGTTTTTT. Protein product: CASSLEGAGNEKLFF. The full variable domain, its missing parts supplied by reference TRBV25-1 and TRBJ1-4, is EADIYQTPRYLVIGTGKKITLECSQTMGHDKMYWYQQDPGMELHLIHYSYGVNSTEKGDLSSESTVSRIRTEHFPLTLESARPSHTSQYLCASSLEGAGNEKLFFGSGTQLSVL.

The chain's CDR3 is CSARVGGGPWQPQHF. The DNA of the CDR3 is TGCAGTGCTAGAGTCGGAGGGGGGCCGTGGCAGCCCCAGCATTTT. The chain combines TRBV20-1 with TRBJ1-5; possibly TRBD1 for D (6 bases). V was pared by 1 base and J by 7 bases, with 17 bases between. Germline V gene data show CDR1 as DFQATT and CDR2 as SNEGSKA (reference sequence). The CDR3 sequence is 15 residues long.

With regard to this clonotype: The junction shows a germline mismatch at one end, possibly a read error. The rearrangement uses TRBV9 and TRBJ2-3; TRBD2 matches at 10 bases. Germline loops: CDR1 SGDLS, CDR2 YYNGEE. CDR3 size: 18 residues. Here the CDR3 DNA reads TGTGCCAGCAGCGACCGACTAGCGGGTTCCACTGGGACAGATACACAGTATTTT. Amino acid sequence: CASSDRLAGSTGTDTQYF.